These T cell receptor beta chains were read from a single sample in a study of cytomegalovirus exposure and HLA in healthy donors. Profiling relied on immunoSEQ multiplex PCR, and the TCRdb table lists in-frame clones only, not all of them. The table lists around 160,000 clones, 75% to 90% of them singletons. Sequencing was carried out using PBMCs. The receptors here all came from a human donor in good health. Each CDR3 is given with its conserved first and last residue. A D gene is named only where the DNA matches it firmly. Expanded clones are given a class, and other clones once, few, many or no size at all.

v_gene	abundance	d_gene	j_gene	CDR3aa	CDR3nt
TRBV13	.	TRBD1	TRBJ2-7	CASSSGTGDYEQYF	TGTGCCAGCAGCTCCGGGACAGGGGACTACGAGCAGTACTTC
TRBV11-2	once	.	TRBJ2-7	CASSLNRYEQYF	TGTGCCAGCAGCTTAAACAGATACGAGCAGTACTTC
TRBV7-2	.	.	TRBJ1-1	CASSTTLRGSMNTEAFF	TGTGCCAGCAGCACGACCCTCAGGGGATCCATGAACACTGAAGCTTTCTTT
TRBV7-2	.	.	TRBJ2-7	CASSSPGYPYEQYF	TGTGCCAGCAGCTCCCCGGGTTATCCCTACGAGCAGTACTTC
TRBV11-3	.	.	TRBJ1-1	CASSLSPSEHTEAFF	TGTGCCAGCAGCTTATCCCCCAGCGAACACACTGAAGCTTTCTTT
TRBV9	.	.	TRBJ2-2	CASSPGELGVATGELFF	TGTGCCAGCAGCCCAGGTGAGCTCGGGGTTGCCACCGGGGAGCTGTTTTTT
TRBV10-2	.	TRBD2	TRBJ2-7	CASSGLAGTYEQYF	TGCGCCAGCAGTGGATTAGCGGGGACCTACGAGCAGTACTTC
TRBV5-1	.	.	TRBJ1-5	CASSLDGGNQPQHF	TGCGCCAGCAGCCTGGATGGGGGGAATCAGCCCCAGCATTTT
TRBV18	.	.	TRBJ1-4	CASSPPDGVREKLFF	TGTGCCAGCTCACCACCCGACGGGGTACGTGAAAAACTGTTTTTT
TRBV5-1	.	.	TRBJ1-1	CASSLEFSVGNTEAFF	TGCGCCAGCAGCTTGGAATTCTCCGTCGGGAACACTGAAGCTTTCTTT
TRBV2	few	.	TRBJ1-2	CASRPENYGYTF	TGTGCCAGCAGGCCAGAAAACTATGGCTACACCTTC
TRBV4-1	.	.	TRBJ2-7	CASSHRTDSYEQYF	TGCGCCAGCAGCCACCGGACAGACTCCTACGAGCAGTACTTC
TRBV19	.	.	TRBJ1-1	CASGHLNTEAFF	TGTGCCAGTGGACACTTGAACACTGAAGCTTTCTTT
TRBV5-8	.	.	TRBJ2-7	CASSLVLGAGSYEQYF	TGTGCCAGCAGCTTGGTATTGGGGGCAGGCTCCTACGAGCAGTACTTC
TRBV21-1	.	.	TRBJ2-7	CASSKSPRQAPNEQYF	TGTGCCAGCAGCAAAAGCCCCCGACAGGCCCCCAACGAGCAGTACTTC
TRBV6-6	.	.	TRBJ2-1	CASTATGGARYNEQFF	TGTGCCAGCACCGCTACAGGGGGGGCTAGGTACAATGAGCAGTTCTTC
TRBV23-1	.	.	TRBJ1-2	CASSQKERQVHGHSYTF	TGCGCCAGCAGTCAAAAAGAGAGACAGGTTCACGGCCATAGCTACACCTTC
TRBV7-9	.	TRBD1	TRBJ1-6	CASSRTGQGNSPLHF	TGTGCCAGCAGCCGGACGGGACAGGGGAATTCACCCCTCCACTTT
TRBV2	.	TRBD2	TRBJ2-3	CASSMTSGSSTDTQYF	TGTGCCAGCAGTATGACTAGCGGGTCTAGCACAGATACGCAGTATTTT
TRBV5-6	.	TRBD1	TRBJ1-4	CASSSLGTGGNKLFF	TGTGCCAGCAGCAGCCTAGGGACAGGAGGGAATAAACTGTTTTTT
TRBV6-9	once	TRBD1	TRBJ1-3	CARGTGKAGNTIYF	TGTGCCAGGGGGACAGGGAAAGCTGGAAACACCATATATTTT
TRBV2	.	.	TRBJ2-2	CASATSGHNTGELFF	TGTGCCAGCGCCACCTCGGGACACAACACCGGGGAGCTGTTTTTT
TRBV11-2	.	TRBD1	TRBJ2-7	CASSLGGQGYGEQYF	TGTGCCAGCAGCCTGGGGGGACAGGGGTATGGCGAGCAGTACTTC
TRBV5-1	.	.	TRBJ1-3	CASSAGNLRSGNTIYF	TGCGCCAGCAGCGCCGGGAATTTAAGATCGGGAAACACCATATATTTT
TRBV7-2	.	.	TRBJ1-5	CASRQTVNQPQHF	TGTGCCAGCAGGCAGACAGTAAATCAGCCCCAGCATTTT
TRBV7-6	.	.	TRBJ2-7	CASSSRPGYGSYEQYF	TGTGCCAGCAGCTCACGCCCAGGGTACGGATCCTACGAGCAGTACTTC
TRBV6-5	.	TRBD1	TRBJ1-2	CASRITGGNYGYTF	TGTGCCAGCAGGATAACAGGGGGAAACTATGGCTACACCTTC
TRBV2	.	TRBD1	TRBJ1-1	CASRSTGWNTEAFF	TGTGCCAGCAGATCGACAGGGTGGAACACTGAAGCTTTCTTT
TRBV4-2	.	.	TRBJ1-1	CASSPAGNTEAFF	TGTGCCAGCAGCCCCGCGGGGAACACTGAAGCTTTCTTT
TRBV29-1	.	TRBD1	TRBJ2-7	CSVEFQDRGHEQYF	TGCAGCGTTGAATTTCAGGACAGGGGTCACGAGCAGTACTTC
TRBV4-3	.	TRBD1	TRBJ1-4	CASSQDNRGLNYSNEKLFF	TGCGCCAGCAGCCAAGATAATAGGGGGCTGAACTACTCCAATGAAAAACTGTTTTTT
TRBV5-1	once	.	TRBJ2-2	CASSLIAKNTGELFF	TGCGCCAGCAGCTTGATTGCGAAGAACACCGGGGAGCTGTTTTTT
TRBV4-1	.	.	TRBJ1-1	CASGQPRHKRGTEAFF	TGCGCCAGCGGCCAACCAAGGCACAAACGGGGCACTGAAGCTTTCTTT
TRBV19	.	.	TRBJ1-1	CASSIGQSNTEAFF	TGTGCCAGTAGTATAGGACAGTCGAACACTGAAGCTTTCTTT
TRBV9	.	.	TRBJ1-5	CASSDGEGNQPQHF	TGTGCCAGCAGCGATGGGGAGGGCAATCAGCCCCAGCATTTT
TRBV6-7	.	TRBD2	TRBJ2-1	CASTPTSGGYGNEQFF	TGTGCCAGCACCCCAACGAGCGGGGGGTACGGCAATGAGCAGTTCTTC